This T cell receptor (beta chain) comes out of a study of blood T cell repertoires in COVID-19. The repertoire was sequenced with immunoSEQ multiplex PCR; TCRdb's copy has only in-frame clones and lacks some. The top ten hold 1.2% of the sample, which has about 380,000 clones, roughly 91% seen once. This CDR3 is 16 amino acids long. Looked up from germline, CDR1 is SGHDT and CDR2 is YYEEEE. V dropped 3 bases and J dropped 1; count of bases not matched to a gene: 9. The cohort comprised adults aged roughly 18 to 95 years residing in approximately 25 US areas. The sample holds a few counts of this clone.

The rearrangement joins TRBV5-6 to TRBJ1-2; 7 positions match TRBD1. Sequencing was done on a sample of PBMCs or T cells enriched from blood (not recorded which). The receptor was isolated from a woman between 18 and 29 years old who had recovered from COVID-19. The CDR3 nucleotides read TGTGCCAGCAGCTCGACCGGGACAGATTTTAACTATGGCTACACCTTC. As protein: CASSSTGTDFNYGYTF.